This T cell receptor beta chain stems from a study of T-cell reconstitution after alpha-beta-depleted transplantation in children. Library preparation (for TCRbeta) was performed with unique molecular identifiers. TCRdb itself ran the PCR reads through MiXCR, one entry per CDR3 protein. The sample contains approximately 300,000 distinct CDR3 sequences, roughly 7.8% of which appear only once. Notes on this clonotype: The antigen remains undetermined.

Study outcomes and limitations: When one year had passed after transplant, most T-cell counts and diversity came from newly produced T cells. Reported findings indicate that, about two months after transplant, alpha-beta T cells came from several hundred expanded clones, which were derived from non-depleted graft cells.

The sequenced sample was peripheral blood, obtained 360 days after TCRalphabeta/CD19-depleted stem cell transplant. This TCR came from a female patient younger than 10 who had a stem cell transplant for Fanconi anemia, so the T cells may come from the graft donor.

This CDR3 reads CASSPPPELQETQYF. The CDR3 region has the DNA TGTGCCAGCTCACCACCTCCGGAACTCCAAGAGACCCAGTACTTC. This chain links TRBV18 with TRBJ2-5; no reliable D call. Germline V gene data show CDR1 as KGHSH and CDR2 as LQKENI. V was trimmed by 0 bases and J by 1 base, leaving 9 bases between them. This CDR3 region has 15 residues.